What follows are 20 T cell receptor beta chains derived from one specimen sequenced in a study of T cells in Graves' hyperthyroidism and ophthalmopathy (dated by TCRdb to between 2018 and 2020). Preparation of the library involved multiplex PCR. The sequencer listed for this sample is Illumina HiSeq 2000. Amplification of TCR beta CDR3 regions was carried out from RNA transcripts. The TCR CDR3 was subjected to a first round of RT-PCR using the HTBI primer set and the Qiagen OneStep RT-PCR kit. In-frame beta chains were kept once TCRdb had trimmed the public reads at Q25 with fastp and called clones with MiXCR. Identical CDR3 protein sequences are pooled into one entry, listed with their most common genes and DNA. A total of hundreds of thousands of distinct CDR3 sequences appear in this sample, about 24% of them only once. Approximately 10% of the sample is held by the ten biggest clonotypes. The specimen sequenced was blood. The origin of the receptors is a woman in her thirties with Graves' ophthalmopathy.

This clonotype has ten or more counts. DNA for the CDR3: TGTGCCAGCAGCCCGGTCTGGACAGGGGATGAAAAACTGTTTTTT. Residues: CASSPVWTGDEKLFF. The chain joins TRBV12-3 or TRBV12-4 to TRBJ1-4; 9 positions match TRBD1. The CDR3 covers 15 residues. Unmatched junction bases numbered 8, after V lost 6 bases and J lost 6 bases.

This clonotype was counted only a few times. The chain employs TRBV19 and TRBJ1-1; 7 bases line up with TRBD1. From germline, CDR1 is LNHDA and CDR2 SQIVND (reference sequence). CDR3 length: 14 amino acids. Trimming at V came to 2 bases and at J to 6 bases, leaving 6 bases not matched to a gene. The CDR3 DNA is TGTGCCAGTAGTATATTCACAGGGGACCCTGAAGCTTTCTTT. It is translated as CASSIFTGDPEAFF.

This clonotype was picked up many times. CDR3 sequence (DNA): TGTGCCAGCAGTTTATGGGACAGACATGGCTACACCTTC. It yields the protein CASSLWDRHGYTF. J is TRBJ1-2 and V is TRBV12-3 or TRBV12-4, with 7 bases identical to TRBD1. Germline trimming cut 2 bases from V and 6 bases from J; bases unmatched to any gene: 3. CDR3 size: 13 residues.

This clonotype was counted ten times or more. V gene TRBV19 combines with J gene TRBJ1-1; TRBD1 is a possible D gene (5 bases). The CDR3 is made up of 14 amino acids. The germline CDR1 and CDR2 sequences are LNHDA and SQIVND (reference sequence). V gave up 3 bases and J gave up 3 bases, with 11 bases separating them. The CDR3 nucleotides read TGTGCCAGTAGTATTCCAGGGTTAGACACTGAAGCTTTCTTT. Translation: CASSIPGLDTEAFF.

Ten or more counts support this clonotype. This chain's CDR3 is CASSQDLLGYEQYF. The CDR3 region has the DNA TGCGCCAGCAGCCAAGATTTGCTAGGCTACGAGCAGTACTTC. The V and J genes are TRBV4-3 and TRBJ2-7; the D is unclear. This CDR3 has 14 residues. CDR1 is LGHNA, CDR2 YSLEER, per germline. V was pared by 0 bases and J by 3 bases, with 9 bases between.

This clonotype was seen repeatedly, ten times or more. This chain links TRBV7-8 with TRBJ1-3, with TRBD1 identical over 7 bases. Germline-derived CDR1 and CDR2 are SGHVS and FQNEAQ. This CDR3 spans 17 amino acids. V dropped 4 bases and J dropped 4; count of bases not matched to a gene: 13. CDR3 region: CASSSLRGRGRGNTIYF. CDR3 sequence (DNA): TGTGCCAGCAGCTCCCTGCGCGGAAGGGGGCGAGGAAACACCATATATTTT.

This clonotype was observed many times. The chain combines TRBV30 with TRBJ2-2; no reliable D call. Trimming took 4 bases from V and 5 from J, leaving 8 bases between them. CDR3 length: 12 residues. The V gene's germline CDR1 is GTSNPN and CDR2 SVGIG (reference sequence). Written as DNA, the CDR3 is TGTGCCTGGATCCCCCGGACCGGGGAGCTGTTTTTT. Translation gives CAWIPRTGELFF.

This clonotype came up many times. The chain carries TRBV6-1 and TRBJ2-4; 10 bases are shared with TRBD2. The CDR3 is made up of 14 amino acids. After removal of 8 bases from V and 5 bases from J, the junction contained 6 bases not matched to a gene. Germline CDR1 is MNHNS and CDR2 is SASEGT. The CDR3 protein is CASGGAGGENIQYF. For the CDR3, the DNA is TGTGCCAGCGGTGGAGCGGGGGGGGAAAACATTCAGTACTTC.

This clonotype appeared many times. One junction end disagrees with the germline gene, perhaps due to a read error. The chain couples TRBV7-7 to TRBJ2-5, with 8 bases matching TRBD1. Per the germline V gene, CDR1 is SSHAT and CDR2 is FNYEAQ (reference sequence). CDR3 size: 15 residues. Written as DNA, the CDR3 is TGTGCTAGCAGCTTAGGAGGGACAGGAATGGGGCACCAGTACTTC. This gives the protein CASSLGGTGMGHQYF. The full variable domain, rest sourced from reference TRBV7-7 and TRBJ2-5, is GAGVSQSPRYKVTKRGQDVTLRCDPISSHATLYWYQQALGQGPEFLTYFNYEAQPDKSGLPSDRFSAERPEGSISTLTIQRTEQRDSAMYRCASSLGGTGMGHQYFGPGTRLLVL.

This clonotype was picked up a small number of times. This sequence joins TRBV27 and TRBJ2-7; the D is unclear. Trimming shortened V by 2 bases and J by 1 base, and 12 bases separated the two germline ends. Per the germline V gene, CDR1 is MNHEY and CDR2 is SMNVEV (reference sequence). This CDR3 contains 15 residues. The chain's CDR3 is CASSLEVRFSYEQYF. The CDR3 DNA follows: TGTGCCAGCAGTTTAGAGGTACGGTTTTCCTACGAGCAGTACTTC.

This clonotype has just a few counts. The chain is built from TRBV20-1 and TRBJ1-1; D uncertain. V lost 6 bases, J lost 5 bases, and 16 bases lay in between. Germline CDR1 and CDR2: DFQATT and SNEGSKA (reference sequence). The CDR3 loop spans 13 amino acids. This chain's CDR3 is CSAIYQVETEAFF. The CDR3 DNA follows: TGCAGTGCAATATACCAGGTTGAGACTGAAGCTTTCTTT.

This clonotype was counted ten times or more. This chain connects TRBV6-6 to TRBJ2-2, with 12 bases identical to TRBD1. The CDR3 extends over 22 amino acids. V was clipped by 1 base and J by 3 bases; unmatched bases: 18. The germline V gene encodes CDR1 MNHNY and CDR2 SVGAGI (reference sequence). CDR3 sequence (DNA): TGTGCCAGCAGTTACTATCCTGCCGGGACAGGGGGCCGATGCGGGGACACCGGGGAGCTGTTTTTT. Translated, it gives CASSYYPAGTGGRCGDTGELFF.

This clonotype has at least ten counts. The genes are TRBV12-3 or TRBV12-4 and TRBJ1-6; 7 bases agree with TRBD1. Trimming at V came to 6 bases and at J to 8 bases, leaving 7 bases not matched to a gene. The CDR3 covers 14 residues. The CDR3 nucleotides are TGTGCCAGCAGACCGACAGGGTGGCATTCACCCCTCCACTTT. This codes for CASRPTGWHSPLHF.

In this sample, this clonotype turned up a few times. The chain is built from TRBV12-3 or TRBV12-4 and TRBJ2-1; D is possibly TRBD2 (6 bases). V was shortened by 5 bases and J by 2 bases, with 16 bases between the two germline ends. This CDR3 contains 16 residues. The CDR3 region has the DNA TGTGCCAGCAGTCCACCTTCCTGGGGGGCCTACAATGAGCAGTTCTTC. Protein: CASSPPSWGAYNEQFF.

There are many counts of this clonotype. The chain recombines TRBV5-1 with TRBJ2-7, with D unresolved. Trimming stripped 2 bases from V and 6 bases from J, with 9 bases between. CDR3 length: 12 amino acids. The germline V gene encodes CDR1 SGHRS and CDR2 YFSETQ. The CDR3 reads CASSLPVSEQYF. CDR3 bases: TGCGCCAGCAGCTTACCTGTTTCCGAGCAGTACTTC.

The chain couples TRBV5-1 to TRBJ2-6, with TRBD1 as a possible D gene (5 bases). V lost 2 bases to trimming and J lost 0 bases, with 9 bases between them. Germline V gives CDR1 SGHRS, CDR2 YFSETQ. This CDR3 region has 16 residues. The CDR3 is CASSLDSNSGANVLTF. The CDR3 DNA sequence: TGCGCCAGCAGCTTAGACAGCAACTCTGGGGCCAACGTCCTGACTTTC.

In its sample, this clonotype was seen many times. A much larger clonotype is one base distant, so this may be a read error. V gene TRBV7-9 combines with J gene TRBJ2-5; TRBD2 aligns across 12 bases. Looked up from germline, CDR1 is SEHNR and CDR2 is FQNEAQ (reference sequence). The CDR3 loop spans 15 amino acids. Trimming cost V 5 bases and J 5 bases; bases outside gene matches: 6. As DNA, the CDR3 is TGTGCCAGCAGCCAGACTAGCGGGGGTGACGAGACCCAGTACTTC. Translation gives CASSQTSGGDETQYF.

This clonotype was recorded at least ten times. The chain recombines TRBV12-3 or TRBV12-4 with TRBJ2-5; 10 bases are a match to TRBD2. This CDR3 is built from 16 residues. Trimming cost V 2 bases and J 3 bases; bases outside gene matches: 6. CDR3: CASSLISGGAEETQYF. CDR3 coding DNA: TGTGCCAGCAGTTTAATCAGCGGGGGGGCTGAAGAGACCCAGTACTTC.

This clonotype was counted many times. The CDR3 protein is CSVRSVGGSNTEAFF. The CDR3 DNA follows: TGCAGCGTCCGATCCGTCGGGGGCTCGAACACTGAAGCTTTCTTT. The rearrangement links TRBV29-1 to TRBJ1-1; perhaps TRBD1 as D (6 bases). CDR3 size: 15 residues. CDR1 SQVTM and CDR2 ANQGSEA come from the germline V gene. Trimming shortened V by 6 bases and J by 1 base, and 18 bases separated the two germline ends. Variable domain in full (rest from reference TRBV29-1 and TRBJ1-1): SAVISQKPSRDICQRGTSLTIQCQVDSQVTMMFWYRQQPGQSLTLIATANQGSEATYESGFVIDKFPISRPNLTFSTLTVSNMSPEDSSIYLCSVRSVGGSNTEAFFGQGTRLTVV.

At least ten counts were recorded for this clonotype. The V gene is TRBV6-5, the J gene TRBJ1-5; TRBD1 agrees at 7 bases. CDR1 and CDR2 (germline): MNHEY, SVGAGI. J was trimmed by 6 bases and V by 4 bases; bases with no gene match: 9. This CDR3 is 15 amino acids long. CDR3 sequence: CASSSRQGTPQPQHF. CDR3 sequence (DNA): TGTGCCAGCAGTTCCAGACAGGGAACGCCTCAGCCCCAGCATTTT.